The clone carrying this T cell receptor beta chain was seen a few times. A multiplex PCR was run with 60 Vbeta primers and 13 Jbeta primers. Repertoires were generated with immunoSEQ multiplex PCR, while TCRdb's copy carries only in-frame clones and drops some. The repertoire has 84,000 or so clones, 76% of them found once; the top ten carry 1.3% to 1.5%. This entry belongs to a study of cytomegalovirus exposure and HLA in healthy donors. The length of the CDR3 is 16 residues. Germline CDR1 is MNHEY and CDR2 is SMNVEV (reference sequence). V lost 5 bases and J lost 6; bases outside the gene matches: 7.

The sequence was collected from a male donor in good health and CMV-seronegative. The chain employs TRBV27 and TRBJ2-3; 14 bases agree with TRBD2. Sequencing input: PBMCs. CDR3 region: CASSVTSGGAGDTQYF. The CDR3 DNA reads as TGTGCCAGCAGTGTGACTAGCGGGGGGGCGGGTGATACGCAGTATTTT.